Listed below are T cell receptor beta chains from one sample, sequenced in a study of T cell changes during pregnancy in multiple sclerosis. Data came from immunoSEQ multiplex PCR; TCRdb stores just in-frame clones and leaves some out. The table records some 30,000 clones, 70% to 90% of them present only once. The source was CD8+ T cells from peripheral blood mononuclear cells, collected in the third trimester of pregnancy. These receptors were obtained from a female donor with multiple sclerosis, enrolled in a pregnancy study. CDR3s include the opening cysteine and the closing phenylalanine or tryptophan. The D gene is left open where the match is weak. For some rows the clone size is stated as once, few or many, or as a class when expanded; others skip it.

>NA|TRBJ2-7|TRBV9|TRBD1
CASSVGDSVTYEQYF
>NA|TRBJ1-2|TRBV9|TRBD1
CASSVDDRDANYGYTF
>NA|TRBJ1-5|TRBV15|TRBD1
CATSRDRGLNQPQHF
>once|TRBJ2-4|TRBV2|NA
CASSESSTVINIQYF
>NA|TRBJ1-3|TRBV9|TRBD1
CASSPGTDSGNTIYF
>NA|TRBJ2-5|TRBV5-5|TRBD2
CASSLLAVETQYF
>NA|TRBJ2-1|TRBV27|TRBD2
CASSPTSGRGNEQFF
>few|TRBJ2-3|TRBV6-6|NA
CASSRDSYTQYF
>NA|TRBJ1-1|TRBV15|NA
CATSSQQGVNTEAFF
>NA|TRBJ1-5|TRBV6-5|TRBD1
CASRRTGSHQPQHF
>NA|TRBJ1-5|TRBV7-9|TRBD1
CASSSRTGDQPQHF
>once|TRBJ2-1|TRBV28|NA
CASSLGRGNEQFF
>NA|TRBJ2-2|TRBV5-1|NA
CASSLGSGTGELFF
>NA|TRBJ2-3|TRBV9|TRBD2
CASSVGAGGTDTQYF
>once|TRBJ2-5|TRBV7-9|TRBD1
CASSLNGDSQGWETQYF
>NA|TRBJ1-2|TRBV28|NA
CASSKAYPRGSNYGYTF
>NA|TRBJ2-7|TRBV4-2|NA
CASSHGGGVGYEQYF
>NA|TRBJ2-1|TRBV5-6|NA
CASSLGGSNEQFF
>NA|TRBJ2-5|TRBV9|TRBD2
CASSVAAGDSETQYF
>NA|TRBJ1-2|TRBV28|TRBD1
CASSLWTGDGYTF
>once|TRBJ2-3|TRBV5-1|NA
CASSLDAGTSYTDTQYF
>NA|TRBJ2-1|TRBV19|TRBD2
CASSRTGLAGPNEQFF
>NA|TRBJ1-2|TRBV5-8|NA
CASSLTPLYREAYTF
>once|TRBJ1-2|TRBV6-1|NA
CASSEVRMRANYGYTF
>NA|TRBJ2-3|TRBV7-6|TRBD2
CASSRGLVGDTQYF
>NA|TRBJ2-1|TRBV7-6|NA
CASSLGGGGVYNEQFF
>NA|TRBJ1-2|TRBV27|NA
CASMGGLDDRNYGYTF
>NA|TRBJ2-7|TRBV4-1|NA
CASSQNTAYEQYF
>NA|TRBJ2-1|TRBV9|TRBD1
CASSVGGGTGGNEQFF
>NA|TRBJ1-6|TRBV21-1|NA
CASNYLLPAVSPLHF
>NA|TRBJ1-1|TRBV5-1|NA
CASSLARDKGLRTEAFF
>NA|TRBJ2-2|TRBV6-1|NA
CASSDPGGPGQITGELFF
>NA|TRBJ2-1|TRBV5-1|TRBD2
CASSYLTSTGGEQFF
>NA|TRBJ2-3|TRBV9|TRBD2
CASSAGGGVTDTQYF
>NA|TRBJ2-7|TRBV6-1|TRBD2
CASSEWRSGTSGSGQYF
>once|TRBJ2-1|TRBV6-5|TRBD2
CASRPPGLAYNEQFF
>NA|TRBJ1-2|TRBV11-2|TRBD1
CASSLGDREDGYTF
>NA|TRBJ2-5|TRBV13|TRBD2
CASSFWTSGVRGTQYF
>few|TRBJ2-2|TRBV7-9|TRBD1
CASSRDRGTGELFF
>few|TRBJ2-3|TRBV7-3|TRBD2
CASSQEYSGRSTDTQYF
>NA|TRBJ1-5|TRBV7-2|NA
CASSLNGGGSNQPQHF
>NA|TRBJ1-4|TRBV27|NA
CASSSGAGDGEKLFF
>NA|TRBJ1-1|TRBV6-1|NA
CASRDRENTEAFF
>NA|TRBJ2-5|TRBV9|NA
CASSADRQETQYF
>NA|TRBJ1-2|TRBV29-1|TRBD1
CSVEQYRGQNYGYTF
>NA|TRBJ2-7|TRBV7-6|TRBD1
CASSFGTGRQYEQYF
>few|TRBJ2-1|TRBV7-6|TRBD1
CASSVKPGQGPYNEQFF
>NA|TRBJ2-5|TRBV5-1|TRBD1
CASSLAETGGNLQETQYF
>NA|TRBJ2-1|TRBV28|NA
CASSPEWRVIHNEQFF